This TCR beta chain was identified during a study of spatial heterogeneity in lung cancer. Time point described: sample taken at primary tumor resection. Donors were fewer than 90 untreated early-stage non-small cell lung cancer patients. Researchers sequenced whole RNA taken from tumor, nontumor lung or frozen PBMC without sorting. V lost 4 bases to trimming and J lost 7 bases, with 14 bases between them. The CDR3 totals 13 residues. Germline loops: CDR1 SGHRS, CDR2 YFSETQ. This clonotype was observed many times. TCRdb analysed the 5' RACE reads with MiXCR anew, one entry per CDR3 protein. This sample has 11,000 or so distinct CDR3 sequences, with 3.7% found just once.

This TCR was recovered from a female donor with early-stage non-small cell lung cancer. The sample in question was PBMCs, obtained at surgery. The chain is built from TRBV5-1 and TRBJ1-1, with D perhaps TRBD1 (5 bases). The CDR3 bases are TGCGCCAGCAGCGTATCTATCGACAGTGAAGCTTTCTTT. This translates into CASSVSIDSEAFF.